This entry is about one TCR beta chain. This clonotype was observed at least ten times. This receptor's antigen is unknown. No base-level quality is on record; no much larger clone is a single base apart. In light of the paper, this sample's time point label describes: patch test 2, 6 weeks after DPC sensitization. The label giving this sample's treatment or condition can be read as: therapeutic diphenylcyclopropenone sensitization with weekly scalp DPC. At each patch-test visit, blood was drawn before the patch test was applied. Patients were considered eligible if aged 18 to 70, diagnosed with alopecia and deemed suitable for DPC therapy, and patients were excluded if pregnant. Total RNA was extracted from unfractionated whole blood that had been collected in Tempus Blood RNA tubes. The method was RACE. Sequencing was carried out with a NextSeq 500. During library preparation, unique molecular identifiers were attached to individual cDNA molecules so that TCRs could be counted in a quantitative, reproducible way. Each blood RNA sample was used to sequence both TCR alpha and TCR beta chains. Per the original workflow: The median number of TCRs per sample was some 100,000, ranging from 23,224 to 690,600. V, J and CDR3 annotation of the TCR reads was carried out using the Decombinator software suite. To make PS versus PT1 abundance plots, every sample was subsampled to the same number of TCRs (28,000). Expanded TCRs were defined as absent before sensitization and observed at least eight times at the 2-week time point. In-frame beta chains were kept once TCRdb had trimmed the public reads at Q25 with fastp and called clones with MiXCR. Rows matching on CDR3 protein sequence are summarized as one entry with the most common DNA and genes. The authors' filters were not applied to this entry. This sample gives around 130,000 distinct CDR3 sequences in total; 12% of them show up just once. The biggest ten clones account for more than 1.1% of the sample.

This entry comes from a study of human T cells and chemical hapten exposure (dated by TCRdb to the early 2020s). With regard to the full study: For sensitization, 2% DPC in acetone was applied to a 2 cm by 2 cm area of upper inner arm skin. Throughout the study period of 20 to 30 weeks, patients also received therapeutic DPC doses to the scalp every week. The study tracked peripheral blood TCR repertoire changes in vivo during primary and secondary sensitization to the hapten diphenylcyclopropenone (DPC) in alopecia patients. Patient blood was sampled pre-sensitization (week 0) and at 2, 6 and about 24 weeks after DPC sensitization. Patch tests used Finn chambers with 0.01% DPC on the upper back, scored after 6 days by International Contact Dermatitis Research Group standards. Libraries were pooled for sequencing, and variation in per-sample TCR yields was attributed mainly to small differences in library volumes within the pool. Some 29 alopecia patients provided blood for TCR sequencing at one to four time points (pre-sensitization, 2, 6 and 24 weeks). The patient cohort, mostly female, included alopecia areata with under or over 50% scalp involvement, alopecia totalis and alopecia universalis. Broad study findings and their caveats: Expanded TCRs formed significantly more large CDR3 similarity clusters than pre-sensitization or healthy control sets, consistent with antigen-driven responses. Alopecia, a presumed autoimmune disease, was present in all patients, so the immune response of the patients might differ from that of healthy individuals. Patch test score was positively correlated with the number of PT1 expanded TCRs, with significance at thresholds 8, 16 and 32 but not at 4. After repeated subsampling, changes were observed in the strength of the expansion versus patch-test correlation and in the threshold at which the correlation became significant. The number of TCRs above 1 in 1000 frequency did not change with DPC sensitization; there was no evidence of global repertoire structure alterations.

The specimen comprised whole blood, sampled in connection with sensitization to the hapten diphenylcyclopropenone (DPC). This receptor was identified in a woman aged 50 to 60 with alopecia areata. Some clones in this sample may be carry-over from other donors' samples.

The DNA sequence follows: TGTGCCAGCAGTCTACCGGGACTAGCGGGCAATGAGCAGTTCTTC. It specifies CASSLPGLAGNEQFF. The chain is assembled from TRBV12-3 or TRBV12-4 and TRBJ2-1; TRBD2 aligns with 12 central bases. The CDR3, cysteine through phenylalanine, is 15 amino acids long. Only CDR3 DNA remains: 45 bases, in frame from the first base. After removal of 5 bases from V and 6 bases from J, the junction retains 5 bases not matched to a gene.